This T cell receptor (beta chain) was sequenced during a study of T cells in Graves' hyperthyroidism and ophthalmopathy. Study-level points and caveats: A model built on 13 V-J features separated ophthalmopathy from stable hyperthyroidism.

This clonotype appeared many times. Antigen unknown. RNA transcripts gave rise to amplified TCR beta CDR3 regions. The HTBI primer set served for first-round RT-PCR of the TCR CDR3. TCRdb itself ran the multiplex PCR reads through MiXCR, one entry per CDR3 protein. The sample holds approximately 610,000 distinct CDR3 sequences, roughly 14% seen once. The CDR3 has 13 residues. The V and J ends lost 5 bases and 8 bases respectively, with 15 bases between them. The V gene is TRBV12-3 or TRBV12-4, the J gene TRBJ1-2; possibly TRBD1 for D (6 bases). The material sequenced was blood. The sequence was obtained from a woman aged 40 to 49 with Graves' ophthalmopathy. The CDR3 loop is CASSHPGQEGYTF. The CDR3 region has the DNA TGTGCCAGCAGTCATCCGGGACAAGAGGGCTACACCTTC.